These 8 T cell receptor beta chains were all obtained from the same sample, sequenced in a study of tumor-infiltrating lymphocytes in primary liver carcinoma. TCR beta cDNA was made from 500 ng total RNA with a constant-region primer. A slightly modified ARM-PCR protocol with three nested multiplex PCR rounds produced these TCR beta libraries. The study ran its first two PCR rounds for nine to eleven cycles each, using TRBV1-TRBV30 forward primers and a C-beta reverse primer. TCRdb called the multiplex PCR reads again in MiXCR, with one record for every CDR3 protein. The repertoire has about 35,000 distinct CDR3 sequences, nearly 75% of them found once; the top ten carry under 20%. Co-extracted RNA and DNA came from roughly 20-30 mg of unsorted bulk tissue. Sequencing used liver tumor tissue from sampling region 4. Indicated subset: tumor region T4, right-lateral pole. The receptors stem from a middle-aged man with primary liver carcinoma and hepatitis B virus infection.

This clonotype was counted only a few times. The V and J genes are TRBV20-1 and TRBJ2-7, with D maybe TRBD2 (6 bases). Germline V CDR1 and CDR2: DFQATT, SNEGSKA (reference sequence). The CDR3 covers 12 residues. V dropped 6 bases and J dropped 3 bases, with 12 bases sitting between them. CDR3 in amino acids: CSANKEGYEQYF. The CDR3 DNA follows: TGCAGTGCCAACAAGGAGGGCTACGAGCAGTACTTC.

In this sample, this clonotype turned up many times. CDR3 nucleotides: TGCGCCAGCAGCTTGAGTCCCTCGAACACCGGGGAGCTGTTTTTT. This gives the protein CASSLSPSNTGELFF. The chain combines TRBV5-1 with TRBJ2-2; no clear D. There are 15 residues in the CDR3. Per the germline V gene, CDR1 is SGHRS and CDR2 is YFSETQ. Trimming cost V 1 base and J 0 bases, with 7 bases left between them.

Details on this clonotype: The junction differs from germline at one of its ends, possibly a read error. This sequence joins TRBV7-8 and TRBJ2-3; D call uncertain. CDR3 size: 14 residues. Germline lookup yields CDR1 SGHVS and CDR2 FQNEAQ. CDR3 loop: CTSSINGYIDTQYF. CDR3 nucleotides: TGTACCAGCAGCATTAACGGATACATAGATACGCAGTATTTT.

The CDR3 bases are TGCAGCGCCTCGCAATGGGCCGAGAATGGCTACACCTTC. This encodes CSASQWAENGYTF. J is TRBJ1-2 and V is TRBV29-1, with D unresolved. This CDR3 has 13 amino acids. Germline CDR1 is SQVTM and CDR2 is ANQGSEA. The V gene lost 7 bases and the J gene lost 6 bases, with 18 bases spanning the gap.

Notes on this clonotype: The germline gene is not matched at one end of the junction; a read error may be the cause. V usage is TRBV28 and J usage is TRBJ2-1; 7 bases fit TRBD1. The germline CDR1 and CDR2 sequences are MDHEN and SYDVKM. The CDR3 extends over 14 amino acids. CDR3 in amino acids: CASVGTVAFSGQFF. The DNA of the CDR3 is TGTGCCAGCGTCGGGACAGTCGCATTCAGTGGGCAGTTCTTT.

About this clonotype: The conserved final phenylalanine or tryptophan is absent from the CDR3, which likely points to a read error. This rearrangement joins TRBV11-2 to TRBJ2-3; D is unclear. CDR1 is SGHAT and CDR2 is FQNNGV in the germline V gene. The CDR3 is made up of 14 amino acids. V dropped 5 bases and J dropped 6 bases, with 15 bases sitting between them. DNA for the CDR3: TGTGCCAGCAGCCCCCCGGGCTGGGCGGATACGCAGTATCTT. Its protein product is CASSPPGWADTQYL.

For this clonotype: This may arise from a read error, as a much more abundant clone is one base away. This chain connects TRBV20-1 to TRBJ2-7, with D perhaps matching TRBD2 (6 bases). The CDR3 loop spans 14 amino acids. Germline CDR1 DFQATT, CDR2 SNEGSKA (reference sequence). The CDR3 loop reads CSADRDSSTYERYF. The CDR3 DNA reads TGCAGTGCGGACCGGGACTCATCCACCTACGAGCGGTACTTC.

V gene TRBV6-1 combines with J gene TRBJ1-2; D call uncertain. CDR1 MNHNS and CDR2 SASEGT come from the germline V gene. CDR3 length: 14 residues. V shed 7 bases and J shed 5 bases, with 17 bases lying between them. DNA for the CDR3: TGTGCCAGCACCACGGTCCCTTGGAGATATGGCTACACCTTC. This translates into CASTTVPWRYGYTF.